One sample yielded the 19 T cell receptor beta chains listed below, sequenced in a study of T-cell reconstitution after alpha-beta-depleted transplantation in children. This sample's TCRbeta library carried unique molecular identifier barcodes. TCRdb processed the PCR reads anew with MiXCR; each CDR3 protein has one entry. The sample yields around 800,000 distinct CDR3 sequences, approximately 15% seen once. The sequences come from PBMCs, mostly from graft donor cells, collected 360 days after TCRalphabeta/CD19-depleted stem cell transplant. These receptors came from a male patient between 5 and 17 years old who had a stem cell transplant for acute lymphoblastic leukemia, so the T cells may come from the graft donor.

A single count supports this clonotype. One end of the junction is discordant with germline, which a read error may explain. CDR3 loop: CGVERVSAEQFF. CDR3 coding DNA: TGCGGCGTTGAGAGAGTCAGCGCTGAGCAGTTCTTC. This chain links TRBV29-1 with TRBJ2-1, with D unresolved. The CDR3 totals 12 residues. Germline V gene sequence: CDR1 SQVTM, CDR2 ANQGSEA.

This clonotype was detected many times. The V gene is TRBV2, the J gene TRBJ2-1; tentatively, D is TRBD1 (6 bases). This CDR3 comprises 15 residues. V gave up 6 bases and J gave up 2 bases, with 14 bases separating them. CDR1 and CDR2 from the germline V gene are SNHLY and FYNNEI. CDR3 loop: CASSGDTPPYNEQFF. The DNA for the CDR3 is TGTGCCAGCAGCGGGGACACACCCCCCTACAATGAGCAGTTCTTC.

The gene calls are TRBV29-1 and TRBJ2-3; maybe TRBD2 (5 bases). Trimming removed 6 bases from V and 4 bases from J, with 11 bases in between. This CDR3 comprises 12 residues. CDR1 is SQVTM and CDR2 is ANQGSEA in the germline V gene. CDR3 in DNA: TGCAGCGTCATCCCCGGGGCAGATACGCAGTATTTT. It is translated as CSVIPGADTQYF.

V and J are TRBV4-1 and TRBJ2-7; D may be TRBD2 (5 bases). Trimming left V 3 bases short and J 5 bases short, with 8 bases between. CDR3 size: 12 residues. The germline V gene encodes CDR1 MGHRA and CDR2 YSYEKL. The CDR3 DNA is TGCGCCAGCAGCCACGGGGTCCACGAGCAGTACTTC. Translation gives CASSHGVHEQYF.

This clonotype has more than one count but fewer than ten. This chain links TRBV12-3 or TRBV12-4 with TRBJ2-1; 15 nucleotides align to TRBD2. The V and J ends lost 6 bases and 6 bases, in that order; junction bases with no gene match: 6. The CDR3 contains 16 residues. The CDR3 DNA is TGTGCCAGCAGCCCCGGACTAGCGGGAGGGCTCAATGAGCAGTTCTTC. It specifies CASSPGLAGGLNEQFF.

This chain joins TRBV7-3 and TRBJ2-1; D is undetermined. The V end lost 4 bases, the J end lost 6 bases, and 16 bases lay between the germline ends. CDR1 SGHTA and CDR2 FQGTGA come from the germline V gene. CDR3 length: 15 amino acids. DNA for the CDR3: TGTGCCAGCAGCTCCACGACTGGATTTTTCAATGAGCAGTTCTTC. Translated, it gives CASSSTTGFFNEQFF.

The chain is built from TRBV10-2 and TRBJ2-7, with a weak D call TRBD1 (6 bases). The V end was cut by 8 bases, the J end by 2 bases, with 10 bases between. CDR1 WSHSY and CDR2 SAAADI come from the germline V gene. The CDR3 has 12 residues. CDR3 sequence: CASWDITYEQYF. DNA for the CDR3: TGCGCCAGCTGGGACATAACCTACGAGCAGTACTTC.

The gene calls are TRBV4-1 and TRBJ2-2; D could derive from TRBD1 or TRBD2 (5 bases each). The CDR3 is 15 residues long. CDR1 is MGHRA and CDR2 is YSYEKL in the germline V gene. Trimming stripped 0 bases from V and 8 bases from J, with 13 bases between. The CDR3 DNA reads as TGCGCCAGCAGCCAAGAACTGGGGACGGTGGGGGAGCTGTTTTTT. This encodes CASSQELGTVGELFF.

The rearrangement joins TRBV5-6 to TRBJ2-5, with D unclear. This CDR3 is built from 14 residues. Germline values: CDR1 SGHDT, CDR2 YYEEEE. V lost 4 bases and J 3 bases, leaving 13 bases between the germline ends. CDR3 sequence (DNA): TGTGCCAGCAGCCTGCTACAGTGGAAAGAGACCCAGTACTTC. It is translated as CASSLLQWKETQYF.

The sample holds a few counts of this clonotype. The chain employs TRBV29-1 and TRBJ1-4; 12 positions agree with TRBD1. After removal of 5 bases from V and 8 bases from J, the junction contained 15 bases not matched to a gene. CDR1 is SQVTM, CDR2 ANQGSEA, per germline. CDR3 length equals 17 residues. The CDR3 is CSVKHRDRGRIGEKLFF. The CDR3 coding sequence is TGCAGCGTTAAACACCGGGACAGGGGGCGGATTGGAGAAAAACTGTTTTTT.

Only a few counts were recorded for this clonotype. The chain couples TRBV11-2 to TRBJ2-2; 8 nucleotides line up with TRBD2. The length of the CDR3 is 17 residues. From germline, CDR1 is SGHAT and CDR2 FQNNGV. Trimming at V came to 7 bases and at J to 3 bases, leaving 13 bases not matched to a gene. CDR3 amino acids: CASTTRASGPYTGELFF. In DNA, the CDR3 is TGTGCCAGCACCACTAGGGCTAGCGGGCCTTACACCGGGGAGCTGTTTTTT.

This clonotype appeared a few times. CDR3 in amino acids: CASKGQGSRIQYF. The CDR3 region has the DNA TGCGCCAGCAAGGGACAGGGAAGTAGGATTCAGTACTTC. This chain uses TRBV5-1 with TRBJ2-4; the match to TRBD1 covers 9 bases. CDR3 length: 13 amino acids. The J segment lost 10 bases and the V segment lost 6 bases, leaving 8 bases of the junction unmatched. The germline CDR1 and CDR2 sequences are SGHRS and YFSETQ.

About this clonotype itself: The CDR3 ends on some other residue instead of the conserved phenylalanine or tryptophan, so this is likely a read error. The chain joins TRBV11-2 to TRBJ2-3; 7 nucleotides agree with TRBD1. The CDR3 length is 15 residues. From germline, CDR1 is SGHAT and CDR2 FQNNGV. V dropped 2 bases and J dropped 5; count of bases not matched to a gene: 7. CDR3 amino acids: CASSLPDRDQDTQYI. CDR3 coding DNA: TGTGCCAGCAGCTTACCCGACAGGGATCAAGATACGCAGTATATT.

J is TRBJ2-1 and V is TRBV5-5; the match to TRBD2 covers 12 bases. The trim removed 3 bases at V and 5 bases at J, leaving 6 bases unmatched. Looked up from germline, CDR1 is SGHKS and CDR2 is YYEKEE (reference sequence). This CDR3 is 16 amino acids long. The CDR3 DNA follows: TGTGCCAGCAGCTCGCGACTAGCGGGAGTAAACAATGAGCAGTTCTTC. This codes for CASSSRLAGVNNEQFF.

This chain links TRBV7-9 with TRBJ2-7, with D unresolved. Germline V CDR1 and CDR2: SEHNR, FQNEAQ (reference sequence). The CDR3 loop spans 12 amino acids. Trimming cost V 1 base and J 5 bases, with 6 bases left between them. DNA of the CDR3: TGTGCCAGCAGCTTAGTAACCCACGAGCAGTACTTC. It translates to CASSLVTHEQYF. The whole variable domain, remainder taken from reference TRBV7-9 and TRBJ2-7, is DTGVSQNPRHKITKRGQNVTFRCDPISEHNRLYWYRQTLGQGPEFLTYFQNEAQLEKSRLLSDRFSAERPKGSFSTLEIQRTEQGDSAMYLCASSLVTHEQYFGPGTRLTVT.

This chain uses TRBV7-8 with TRBJ2-3, with 10 bases aligning to TRBD2. Germline values: CDR1 SGHVS, CDR2 FQNEAQ. The CDR3 totals 15 residues. Trimming took 7 bases from V and 2 from J; bases not matched to a gene: 6. The CDR3 DNA is TGTGCCAGCACCCACCTAGCGGGGGCCACAGATACGCAGTATTTT. Its translation is CASTHLAGATDTQYF.

This clonotype was found a few times. The V gene is TRBV7-8, the J gene TRBJ2-7; possible D gene TRBD2, 6 bases. This CDR3 is 14 amino acids long. The germline V gene has CDR1 SGHVS and CDR2 FQNEAQ. V was trimmed by 2 bases and J by 7 bases, leaving 15 bases between them. The CDR3: CASSLRVPGREQYF. The DNA for the CDR3 is TGTGCCAGCAGCTTACGGGTTCCCGGGAGAGAGCAGTACTTC.

This clonotype was detected a few times. V gene TRBV4-1 combines with J gene TRBJ2-7; D is unresolved. The CDR3 contains 16 residues. The ends were cut back, 2 bases at V and 4 bases at J, with 18 bases in the middle. Per the germline V gene, CDR1 is MGHRA and CDR2 is YSYEKL. In DNA form, the CDR3 reads TGCGCCAGCAGCCAATTCTGGGCCCTTGGAAATTACGAGCAGTACTTC. Translation: CASSQFWALGNYEQYF.

V is TRBV11-2 and J is TRBJ1-1, with a tentative D call TRBD1 (6 bases). From germline, CDR1 is SGHAT and CDR2 FQNNGV. The CDR3 totals 15 residues. With 5 bases removed from V and 1 base from J, the gap between germline ends came to 14 bases. The CDR3 DNA follows: TGTGCCAGCAGCGCCTACCTGACAGGGAACACTGAAGCTTTCTTT. Its translation: CASSAYLTGNTEAFF. The variable domain in full, completed from reference TRBV11-2 and TRBJ1-1, reads EAGVAQSPRYKIIEKRQSVAFWCNPISGHATLYWYQQILGQGPKLLIQFQNNGVVDDSQLPKDRFSAERLKGVDSTLKIQPAKLEDSAVYLCASSAYLTGNTEAFFGQGTRLTVV.